This TCR beta chain emerged from a study of OX40 agonist ivuxolimab in advanced cancers. Study background: Each patient was given ivuxolimab into a vein every 2 weeks, at 0.01 to 10 mg/kg. In three patients, partial responses were observed, one with hepatocellular carcinoma and two with cutaneous melanoma.

This clone occurred once. Its antigen is as yet unknown. Whole-study findings and limits: In general, CD8+ T cells held more expanded clones than CD4+ did, on average.

The V segment lost 1 base and the J segment 6 bases; nucleotides outside the gene matches: 8. The CDR3 sequence is 14 residues long. CDR1 and CDR2 from the germline V gene are SQVTM and ANQGSEA. TCRdb keeps only in-frame clones here, not all; method: immunoSEQ multiplex PCR. The sample holds tens of thousands of clones, approximately 83% seen once. The V call is TRBV29-1, the J call TRBJ2-7; TRBD1 agrees at 8 bases. The TCR originated in an adult with an advanced solid tumor such as melanoma, head and neck, liver or kidney cancer. Material: CD4+ or CD8+ T cells sorted from blood, obtained in a trial of the OX40 agonist ivuxolimab. The CDR3 region is CSVEGRGQGREQYF. The CDR3, as DNA: TGCAGCGTTGAAGGAAGAGGACAGGGACGCGAGCAGTACTTC.